A single sample is the source of the 18 T cell receptor beta chains below, sequenced in a study of shared clonotypes between healthy human individuals. Using immunoSEQ multiplex PCR, the repertoire was profiled, and TCRdb retains in-frame clones only, with some absent. The repertoire holds about half a million clones, with roughly 80% as singletons. Sequences were obtained from PBMCs. These receptors all come from a middle-aged woman in good health. Some clones in this sample may be carry-over from other donors' samples.

The chain carries TRBV30 and TRBJ2-1; unclear D gene. CDR3 length: 14 amino acids. Deletions cut 4 bases from V and 7 bases from J, with 17 bases between. Germline V gene sequence: CDR1 GTSNPN, CDR2 SVGIG (reference sequence). CDR3 sequence reads: CAWIRSSTANEQFF. CDR3 sequence (DNA): TGTGCCTGGATTAGGTCGTCAACCGCTAATGAGCAGTTCTTC.

This rearrangement joins TRBV28 to TRBJ2-2; D might be TRBD1 (6 bases). The CDR3 spans 15 residues. Deletions cut 3 bases from V and 7 bases from J, with 15 bases between. Germline CDR1 and CDR2: MDHEN and SYDVKM. Here the CDR3 DNA reads TGTGCCAGCAGTTTGCTACAGGGTTCGGGCGGGGAGCTGTTTTTT. It encodes CASSLLQGSGGELFF.

V usage is TRBV11-2 and J usage is TRBJ2-3, with D perhaps matching TRBD2 (5 bases). The CDR3 loop spans 16 amino acids. CDR1 and CDR2 (germline): SGHAT, FQNNGV. V dropped 1 base and J dropped 2 bases, with 13 bases sitting between them. CDR3 sequence: CASSLGAEGPTDTQYF. Here the CDR3 DNA reads TGTGCCAGCAGCTTAGGTGCCGAGGGCCCCACAGATACGCAGTATTTT.

To note about this clone: The same CDR3 also results from other DNA sequences found in this sample. J is TRBJ1-3 and V is TRBV6-5; D is unclear. This CDR3 region has 16 residues. In germline, CDR1 is MNHEY, CDR2 SVGAGI. V dropped 0 bases and J dropped 0 bases, with 9 bases sitting between them. CDR3 nucleotides: TGTGCCAGCAGTTACTCGAGGATCTTCTCTGGAAACACCATATATTTT. Residues: CASSYSRIFSGNTIYF.

This clone was observed a handful of times. The genes are TRBV4-2 and TRBJ1-1; tentative D call: TRBD1 (6 bases). The CDR3 sequence is 13 residues long. Germline V lookup: CDR1 LGHNA, CDR2 YNFKEQ. Trimming shortened V by 1 base and J by 5 bases, and 8 bases separated the two germline ends. CDR3 amino acids: CASSQGDRTEAFF. Here the CDR3 DNA reads TGTGCCAGCAGCCAAGGCGACAGGACTGAAGCTTTCTTT.

The chain recombines TRBV5-1 with TRBJ2-2; 7 nucleotides align to TRBD1. V trimming: 0 bases; J trimming: 4 bases; junction bases outside the gene matches: 3. The CDR3 is 15 residues long. Looked up from germline, CDR1 is SGHRS and CDR2 is YFSETQ. The CDR3 DNA is TGCGCCAGCAGCTTGGTACCAGGGGGCACCGGGGAGCTGTTTTTT. Protein product: CASSLVPGGTGELFF.

The chain combines TRBV11-2 with TRBJ2-7; no definite D call. The CDR3 spans 13 residues. CDR1 and CDR2 (germline): SGHAT, FQNNGV. Trimming removed 6 bases from V and 3 bases from J, with 12 bases in between. CDR3 protein: CASSLTGRYEQYF. The CDR3, as DNA: TGTGCCAGCAGTTTAACGGGTCGCTACGAGCAGTACTTC.

Notes on this clone: This specimen includes other DNA sequences encoding the same CDR3. This chain uses TRBV2 with TRBJ1-5; maybe TRBD1 (5 bases). The CDR3 runs to 12 residues. The V gene's germline CDR1 is SNHLY and CDR2 FYNNEI. Trimming cost V 4 bases and J 5 bases, with 6 bases left between them. The CDR3 coding sequence is TGTGCCAGCAGTGGGGGCGATCAGCCCCAGCATTTT. It is translated as CASSGGDQPQHF.

This rearrangement joins TRBV28 to TRBJ2-7; D ambiguous. Germline CDR1 and CDR2: MDHEN and SYDVKM. There are 11 residues in the CDR3. Trimming left V 5 bases short and J 4 bases short, with 6 bases between. CDR3 nucleotides: TGTGCCAGCAGTCCAAGATACGAGCAGTACTTC. As protein: CASSPRYEQYF.

The genes are TRBV11-1 and TRBJ1-1; 7 bases are a match to TRBD1. CDR1 is SGHAT and CDR2 is FQDESV in the germline V gene (reference sequence). Germline trimming cut 4 bases from V and 4 bases from J; bases unmatched to any gene: 3. There are 13 residues in the CDR3. DNA of the CDR3: TGTGCCAGCAGCTCAAGACAGGGCACTGAAGCTTTCTTT. This gives the protein CASSSRQGTEAFF.

The chain joins TRBV7-3 to TRBJ2-2; no firm D call. CDR1 and CDR2 (germline): SGHTA, FQGTGA. Between the trimmed V and J ends, which lost 5 bases and 0 bases, there was a span of 7 bases. The CDR3 is 14 amino acids. The CDR3 DNA follows: TGTGCCAGCAGCGCGGTGGCGAACACCGGGGAGCTGTTTTTT. Translation: CASSAVANTGELFF.

The V gene is TRBV6-1, the J gene TRBJ2-1; possibly TRBD1 for D (5 bases). The CDR3 covers 14 residues. Germline lookup yields CDR1 MNHNS and CDR2 SASEGT. V shed 4 bases and J shed 9 bases, with 16 bases lying between them. The CDR3 here is CASSGRQTAVEQFF. The CDR3 DNA sequence: TGTGCCAGCAGTGGTCGACAGACGGCGGTTGAGCAGTTCTTC.

As for this clone: This sample includes further DNA sequences coding for the same CDR3. This chain uses TRBV5-6 with TRBJ2-2; 10 positions match TRBD1. Germline V gives CDR1 SGHDT, CDR2 YYEEEE. Unmatched junction bases numbered 19, after V lost 6 bases and J lost 8 bases. This CDR3 region has 18 residues. CDR3 sequence reads: CASIRRQGALLGTGELFF. The CDR3 region has the DNA TGTGCCAGCATCCGCCGACAGGGGGCCCTTCTAGGCACTGGGGAGCTGTTTTTT.

The chain joins TRBV11-2 to TRBJ2-6, with D possibly matching TRBD1 (5 bases). CDR3 length equals 16 residues. Looked up from germline, CDR1 is SGHAT and CDR2 is FQNNGV. V was trimmed by 1 base and J by 0 bases, leaving 7 bases between them. CDR3 loop: CASSLARGSGANVLTF. The CDR3, as DNA: TGTGCCAGCAGCTTAGCAAGGGGCTCTGGGGCCAACGTCCTGACTTTC.

The chain is built from TRBV19 and TRBJ2-5, with D possibly TRBD2 on 6 matching bases. Looked up from germline, CDR1 is LNHDA and CDR2 is SQIVND (reference sequence). The V end lost 4 bases, the J end lost 4 bases, and 19 bases lay between the germline ends. The CDR3 runs 16 residues. This chain's CDR3 is CASSTPGRETSETQYF. CDR3 DNA sequence: TGTGCCAGTAGTACCCCGGGACGGGAGACTTCAGAGACCCAGTACTTC. Drawing the rest from reference TRBV19 and TRBJ2-5, the complete variable domain is DGGITQSPKYLFRKEGQNVTLSCEQNLNHDAMYWYRQDPGQGLRLIYYSQIVNDFQKGDIAEGYSVSREKKESFPLTVTSAQKNPTAFYLCASSTPGRETSETQYFGPGTRLLVL.

The rearrangement links TRBV7-2 to TRBJ2-7, with 8 bases fitting TRBD2. Germline trimming cut 3 bases from V and 2 bases from J; bases unmatched to any gene: 6. The CDR3 is 15 amino acids. The germline CDR1 and CDR2 sequences are SGHTA and FQGNSA. In nucleotides, the CDR3 is TGTGCCAGCAGCTTGGGTCCGGGAGGGCCCTACGAGCAGTACTTC. Protein sequence: CASSLGPGGPYEQYF.

Written as DNA, the CDR3 is TGTGCCAGTAGTATATTCGTACTAGCGGGAGGATATGAGCAGTTCTTC. This codes for CASSIFVLAGGYEQFF. The rearrangement links TRBV19 to TRBJ2-1, with 12 nucleotides matching TRBD2. Trimming removed 2 bases from V and 8 bases from J; junction bases left unmatched: 7. CDR3 length: 16 amino acids. The germline gives CDR1 LNHDA, CDR2 SQIVND (reference sequence). The full variable domain, completed using reference TRBV19 and TRBJ2-1, is DGGITQSPKYLFRKEGQNVTLSCEQNLNHDAMYWYRQDPGQGLRLIYYSQIVNDFQKGDIAEGYSVSREKKESFPLTVTSAQKNPTAFYLCASSIFVLAGGYEQFFGPGTRLTVL.

The CDR3 reads CASSSTPGGDTEAFF. CDR3 coding DNA: TGTGCCAGCAGCTCGACCCCCGGCGGGGACACTGAAGCTTTCTTT. The chain employs TRBV7-3 and TRBJ1-1; D is undetermined. Trimming stripped 4 bases from V and 3 bases from J, with 15 bases between. Per the germline V gene, CDR1 is SGHTA and CDR2 is FQGTGA. This CDR3 has 15 residues.